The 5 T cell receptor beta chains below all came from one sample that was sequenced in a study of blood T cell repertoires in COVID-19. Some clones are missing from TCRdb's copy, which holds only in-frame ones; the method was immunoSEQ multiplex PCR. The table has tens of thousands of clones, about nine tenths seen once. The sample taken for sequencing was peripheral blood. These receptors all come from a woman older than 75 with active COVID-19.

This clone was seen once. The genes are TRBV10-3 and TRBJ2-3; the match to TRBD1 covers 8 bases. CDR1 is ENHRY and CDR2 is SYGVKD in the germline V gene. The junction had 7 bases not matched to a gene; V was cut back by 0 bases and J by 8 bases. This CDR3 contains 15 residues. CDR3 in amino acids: CAISESTGGPGTQYF. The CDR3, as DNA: TGTGCCATCAGTGAGTCTACAGGGGGTCCCGGTACGCAGTATTTT.

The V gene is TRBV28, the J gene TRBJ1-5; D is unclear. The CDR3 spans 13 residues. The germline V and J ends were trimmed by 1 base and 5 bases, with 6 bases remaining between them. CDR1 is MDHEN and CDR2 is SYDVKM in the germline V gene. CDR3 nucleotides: TGTGCCAGCAGTTTATCCCGGGATCAGCCCCAGCATTTT. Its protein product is CASSLSRDQPQHF.

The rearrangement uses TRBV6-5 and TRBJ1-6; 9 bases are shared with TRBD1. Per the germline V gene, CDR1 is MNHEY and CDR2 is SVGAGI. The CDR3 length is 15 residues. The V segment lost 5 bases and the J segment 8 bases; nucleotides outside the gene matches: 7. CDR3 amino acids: CASSRGQGGDSPLHF. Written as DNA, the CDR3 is TGTGCCAGCAGTCGGGGACAGGGTGGCGATTCACCCCTCCACTTT.

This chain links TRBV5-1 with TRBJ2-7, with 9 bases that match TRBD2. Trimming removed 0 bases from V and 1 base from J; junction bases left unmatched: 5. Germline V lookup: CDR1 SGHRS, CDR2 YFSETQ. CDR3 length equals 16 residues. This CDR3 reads CASSLVSLAGSYEQYF. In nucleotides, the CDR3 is TGCGCCAGCAGCTTGGTTAGCCTAGCGGGGTCCTACGAGCAGTACTTC.

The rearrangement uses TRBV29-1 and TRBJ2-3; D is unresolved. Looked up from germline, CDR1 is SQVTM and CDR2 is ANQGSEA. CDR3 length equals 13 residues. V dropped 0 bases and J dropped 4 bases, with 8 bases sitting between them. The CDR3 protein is CSVEDKSADTQYF. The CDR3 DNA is TGCAGCGTTGAAGACAAGTCGGCAGATACGCAGTATTTT.